The 20 T cell receptor beta chains below all came from one sample that was sequenced in a study of blood T cell repertoires in COVID-19. Assay: immunoSEQ multiplex PCR; the TCRdb copy retains only in-frame clones and omits some. In the table there are approximately 70,000 clones, just over 85% of which are singletons. The specimen was peripheral blood. The receptor set was obtained from a human donor in a cohort sampled during active COVID-19.

The chain carries TRBV24-1 and TRBJ2-1; 7 bases fit TRBD2. Germline CDR1 KGHDR, CDR2 SFDVKD. CDR3 length equals 15 residues. Trimming removed 3 bases from V and 3 bases from J; junction bases left unmatched: 4. The CDR3 spells CATSDTGGFYNEQFF. The CDR3 DNA reads TGTGCCACCAGTGATACGGGGGGATTCTACAATGAGCAGTTCTTC.

The chain uses TRBV6-5 and TRBJ1-4; 8 nucleotides line up with TRBD1. Trimming removed 6 bases from V and 6 bases from J; junction bases left unmatched: 9. This CDR3 spans 15 amino acids. CDR1 is MNHEY, CDR2 SVGAGI, per germline. The DNA for the CDR3 is TGTGCCAGCAGGGATCGGGACAGGAGAGATGAAAAACTGTTTTTT. It translates to CASRDRDRRDEKLFF.

This chain's CDR3 is CASSSLGGGGELFF. The DNA of the CDR3 is TGTGCCAGCAGTTCCCTGGGGGGGGGCGGGGAGCTGTTTTTT. The chain has TRBV27 and TRBJ2-2; TRBD2 agrees at 7 bases. After removal of 4 bases from V and 7 bases from J, the junction contained 6 bases not matched to a gene. Germline V lookup: CDR1 MNHEY, CDR2 SMNVEV (reference sequence). CDR3 length: 14 residues.

V and J are TRBV7-2 and TRBJ2-1; D ambiguous. V was cut by 2 bases and J by 0 bases, with 8 bases left in between. The CDR3 consists of 15 residues. CDR1 and CDR2 from the germline V gene are SGHTA and FQGNSA. The CDR3 is CASSLTRSSYNEQFF. CDR3 bases: TGTGCCAGCAGCTTAACCAGAAGCTCCTACAATGAGCAGTTCTTC.

This rearrangement joins TRBV7-9 to TRBJ1-2, with 9 bases aligning to TRBD1. Germline V lookup: CDR1 SEHNR, CDR2 FQNEAQ (reference sequence). The CDR3 has 13 residues. Unmatched junction bases numbered 2, after V lost 5 bases and J lost 4 bases. The CDR3 nucleotides are TGTGCCAGCAGCCCGGACAGGGGCTATGGCTACACCTTC. Its protein product is CASSPDRGYGYTF.

The chain recombines TRBV3-1 (or the pseudogene TRBV3-2) with TRBJ2-2, with 7 bases aligning to TRBD1. Germline lookup yields CDR1 LGHDT and CDR2 YNNKEL (reference sequence). V dropped 5 bases and J dropped 3; count of bases not matched to a gene: 6. The CDR3 has 15 residues. The CDR3 loop reads CASSNRGSDTGELFF. CDR3 nucleotide sequence: TGTGCCAGCAGCAACAGGGGTTCAGACACCGGGGAGCTGTTTTTT.

The rearrangement links TRBV29-1 to TRBJ1-1, with D perhaps TRBD1 (5 bases). The CDR3 covers 12 residues. CDR1 is SQVTM, CDR2 ANQGSEA, per germline. Trimming took off 4 bases at V and 2 bases at J, with 8 bases between the two ends. The CDR3 sequence: CSVAGFNTEAFF. In DNA form, the CDR3 reads TGCAGCGTTGCAGGGTTCAACACTGAAGCTTTCTTT.

The chain combines TRBV4-1 with TRBJ1-2; tentative D call: TRBD1 (6 bases). This CDR3 spans 14 amino acids. The germline gives CDR1 MGHRA, CDR2 YSYEKL. The germline V and J ends were trimmed by 0 bases and 3 bases, with 8 bases remaining between them. CDR3 in DNA: TGCGCCAGCAGCCAAGACAGGGGCTACTATGGCTACACCTTC. Protein: CASSQDRGYYGYTF.

The chain uses TRBV4-1 and TRBJ2-4; 7 positions match TRBD1. V lost 0 bases to trimming and J lost 0 bases; unmatched junction nucleotides: 8. The CDR3 totals 18 residues. Germline V gene sequence: CDR1 MGHRA, CDR2 YSYEKL. CDR3 loop: CASSQDRDSELAKNIQYF. The DNA for the CDR3 is TGCGCCAGCAGCCAAGACCGGGACAGCGAACTAGCCAAAAACATTCAGTACTTC.

The genes are TRBV5-1 and TRBJ2-1; the D gene is possibly TRBD2 (6 bases). Between the trimmed V and J ends, which lost 4 bases and 8 bases, there was a span of 16 bases. CDR1 and CDR2 from the germline V gene are SGHRS and YFSETQ. This CDR3 is 14 amino acids long. Written as DNA, the CDR3 is TGCGCCAGCAGCCCGGACTCGGAGGGGCATGAGCAGTTCTTC. Translation: CASSPDSEGHEQFF.

The chain has TRBV30 and TRBJ2-2, with 9 bases matching TRBD1. V dropped 3 bases and J dropped 6; count of bases not matched to a gene: 11. Germline V gene lookup returns CDR1 GTSNPN and CDR2 SVGIG (reference sequence). The CDR3 extends over 16 amino acids. CDR3 amino acids: CAWRVPGTGLSGELFF. Here the CDR3 DNA reads TGTGCCTGGAGGGTACCCGGGACAGGGTTATCCGGGGAGCTGTTTTTT.

The chain employs TRBV5-4 and TRBJ2-7; D perhaps matches TRBD2 (5 bases). Germline V gene lookup returns CDR1 SGHNT and CDR2 YYREEE (reference sequence). The V end was cut by 3 bases, the J end by 7 bases, with 20 bases between. There are 15 residues in the CDR3. The CDR3 loop is CASSWTGPKRAEQYF. The CDR3 DNA reads TGTGCCAGCAGCTGGACCGGGCCAAAGAGGGCGGAGCAGTACTTC.

This rearrangement joins TRBV15 to TRBJ2-2; no clear D. The CDR3 has 15 amino acids. V dropped 0 bases and J dropped 1 base, with 6 bases sitting between them. Germline values: CDR1 LNHNV, CDR2 YYDKDF (reference sequence). The CDR3 DNA is TGTGCCACCAGCAGAGAAGGCGGGAACACCGGGGAGCTGTTTTTT. Encoded protein: CATSREGGNTGELFF.

The rearrangement uses TRBV28 and TRBJ1-4; D remains unclear. The germline gives CDR1 MDHEN, CDR2 SYDVKM. The CDR3 spans 17 residues. V was clipped by 1 base and J by 4 bases, with 16 bases between them. CDR3 amino acids: CASSLSPEDGLNEKLFF. For the CDR3, the DNA is TGTGCCAGCAGTTTATCCCCAGAGGACGGACTTAATGAAAAACTGTTTTTT.

V gene TRBV3-1 (or the pseudogene TRBV3-2) combines with J gene TRBJ1-2; no firm D call. V gave up 3 bases and J gave up 0 bases, with 8 bases separating them. In germline, CDR1 is LGHDT, CDR2 YNNKEL (reference sequence). The length of the CDR3 is 14 residues. In nucleotides, the CDR3 is TGTGCCAGCAGCCACGGGGTAGCTAACTATGGCTACACCTTC. This encodes CASSHGVANYGYTF.

The V call is TRBV3-1 (or the pseudogene TRBV3-2), the J call TRBJ1-6; no clear D. The CDR3 contains 14 residues. V was cut by 1 base and J by 9 bases, with 10 bases left in between. Germline CDR1 is LGHDT and CDR2 is YNNKEL (reference sequence). The CDR3 protein is CASSQGREGSPLHF. The CDR3, as DNA: TGTGCCAGCAGCCAAGGGAGGGAGGGTTCACCCCTCCACTTT.

The rearrangement links TRBV14 to TRBJ1-5; possibly TRBD1 for D (5 bases). This CDR3 region has 16 residues. The V end was cut by 4 bases, the J end by 0 bases, with 13 bases between. Germline V CDR1 and CDR2: SGHDN, FVKESK. The CDR3 region is CASSPMRGVSNQPQHF. CDR3 coding DNA: TGTGCCAGCAGCCCCATGCGGGGGGTTAGCAATCAGCCCCAGCATTTT.

This chain uses TRBV6-4 with TRBJ2-7, with 11 bases that match TRBD2. CDR1 and CDR2 from the germline V gene are MRHNA and SNTAGT. This CDR3 spans 16 amino acids. V shed 5 bases and J 3 bases; nucleotides not matched to a gene: 9. Here the CDR3 reads CASSLLAGGTDYEQYF. Written as DNA, the CDR3 is TGTGCCAGCAGTCTCCTAGCGGGGGGAACGGACTACGAGCAGTACTTC.

This clone came up a few times. The rearrangement links TRBV2 to TRBJ2-1; D uncertain. The V end was cut by 3 bases, the J end by 9 bases, with 15 bases between. This CDR3 has 14 amino acids. CDR1 is SNHLY and CDR2 is FYNNEI in the germline V gene. CDR3 in DNA: TGTGCCAGCAGTGAGAAGTTTGCCCCCAGTGAGCAGTTCTTC. This codes for CASSEKFAPSEQFF.

V gene TRBV24-1 combines with J gene TRBJ2-3; 13 positions agree with TRBD2. Per the germline V gene, CDR1 is KGHDR and CDR2 is SFDVKD. Trimming took 7 bases from V and 0 from J; bases not matched to a gene: 3. This CDR3 is 16 amino acids long. CDR3 amino acids: CATRTSGRKSTDTQYF. The CDR3 DNA follows: TGTGCCACCAGGACTAGCGGGAGGAAAAGCACAGATACGCAGTATTTT.